This T cell receptor (beta chain) appears in the sequencing data of a study of beta chain features in type 1 diabetes. Trimming took off 4 bases at V and 9 bases at J, with 7 bases between the two ends. The CDR3 length is 11 residues. Looked up from germline, CDR1 is MGHDK and CDR2 is SYGVNS. Broader study findings: People with Type 1 diabetes carried modestly yet significantly shorter TCRB CDR3s in all four CD4+ subsets. Any HLA type influence on TCRB rearrangement was left unresolved here.

The sequenced template was cDNA made from the entire isolated RNA. Read counts averaged about 3.57 million for samples of naive, central memory and regulatory T cells. TCRdb's table, derived via immunoSEQ multiplex PCR, lists solely in-frame clones and lacks some. The repertoire includes under 300,000 clones, 8% of them detected once, and more than 0.8% sits in the top ten. This clone came up many times. The antigen is unknown. The source material was central memory CD4+ T cells from blood. The chain carries TRBV25-1 and TRBJ1-3, with D possibly TRBD1 on 5 matching bases. This receptor was identified in a young woman in good health. The CDR3 DNA is TGTGCCAGCAGTGGGGGGATCACCATATATTTT. It encodes CASSGGITIYF.